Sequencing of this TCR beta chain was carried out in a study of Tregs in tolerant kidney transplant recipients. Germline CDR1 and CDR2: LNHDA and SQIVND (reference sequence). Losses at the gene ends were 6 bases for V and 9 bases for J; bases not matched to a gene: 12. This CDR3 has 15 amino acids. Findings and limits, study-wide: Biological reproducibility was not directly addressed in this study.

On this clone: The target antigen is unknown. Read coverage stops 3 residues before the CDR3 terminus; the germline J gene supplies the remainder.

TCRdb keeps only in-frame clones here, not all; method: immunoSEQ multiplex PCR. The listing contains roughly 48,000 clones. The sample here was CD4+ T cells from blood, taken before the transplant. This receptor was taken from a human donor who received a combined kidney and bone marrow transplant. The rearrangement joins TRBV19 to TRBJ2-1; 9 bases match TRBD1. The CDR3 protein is CASRAGQGYVLEQFF. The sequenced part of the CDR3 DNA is TGTGCCAGTAGGGCGGGACAGGGATATGTACTTGAG. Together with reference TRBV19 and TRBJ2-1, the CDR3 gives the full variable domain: DGGITQSPKYLFRKEGQNVTLSCEQNLNHDAMYWYRQDPGQGLRLIYYSQIVNDFQKGDIAEGYSVSREKKESFPLTVTSAQKNPTAFYLCASRAGQGYVLEQFFGPGTRLTVL.